These 10 T cell receptor beta chains share one sample of origin, sequenced in a study of chemoradiotherapy in HPV16-positive cancers. Data came from immunoSEQ multiplex PCR; TCRdb stores just in-frame clones and leaves some out. The sample shows thousands of clones, 75% to 85% of them seen only once. The material was obtained from a patient who underwent chemoradiotherapy. These receptors came from a human donor with HPV-associated anogenital cancer.

This clone was picked up one time. The V call is TRBV14, the J call TRBJ2-1; D is ambiguous. From germline, CDR1 is SGHDN and CDR2 FVKESK. The V and J ends lost 1 base and 6 bases respectively, with 7 bases between them. The length of the CDR3 is 13 residues. DNA of the CDR3: TGTGCCAGCAGCCAAGTGGTAGTCAATGAGCAGTTCTTC. It encodes CASSQVVVNEQFF.

The chain links TRBV19 to TRBJ1-2, with 9 bases identical to TRBD1. Germline V gene sequence: CDR1 LNHDA, CDR2 SQIVND (reference sequence). The V gene end was trimmed by 5 bases and the J gene end by 4 bases; junction bases not matched to a gene: 5. This CDR3 comprises 14 residues. As DNA, the CDR3 is TGTGCCAGTAGTGACAGGGGGAGGTTCTATGGCTACACCTTC. It codes for CASSDRGRFYGYTF. Complete variable domain (other parts from reference TRBV19 and TRBJ1-2): DGGITQSPKYLFRKEGQNVTLSCEQNLNHDAMYWYRQDPGQGLRLIYYSQIVNDFQKGDIAEGYSVSREKKESFPLTVTSAQKNPTAFYLCASSDRGRFYGYTFGSGTRLTVV.

This clone was observed a handful of times. The rearrangement links TRBV19 to TRBJ1-1; D call uncertain. The V gene lost 0 bases and the J gene lost 5 bases, with 13 bases spanning the gap. Germline CDR1 and CDR2: LNHDA and SQIVND (reference sequence). This CDR3 is 15 amino acids long. In DNA, the CDR3 is TGTGCCAGTAGTATAGATGAGCTTTTCGGGACTGAAGCTTTCTTT. Translating it yields CASSIDELFGTEAFF.

The chain employs TRBV19 and TRBJ2-5; no clear D. Trimming shortened V by 4 bases and J by 4 bases, and 13 bases separated the two germline ends. This CDR3 comprises 14 residues. CDR1 and CDR2 (germline): LNHDA, SQIVND (reference sequence). The CDR3 DNA reads as TGTGCCAGTAGTAGAGGCCCACGAGGAGAGACCCAGTACTTC. Translation gives CASSRGPRGETQYF.

The gene calls are TRBV7-8 and TRBJ2-1; 8 nucleotides agree with TRBD1. Germline assignment: CDR1 SGHVS and CDR2 FQNEAQ. The V gene end was trimmed by 0 bases and the J gene end by 8 bases; junction bases not matched to a gene: 6. The CDR3 length is 15 residues. The DNA of the CDR3 is TGTGCCAGCAGCTTAGCCCCGGCAGGGGGCTATGAGCAGTTCTTC. Its protein is CASSLAPAGGYEQFF.

This clone was seen only a few times. The chain joins TRBV6-5 to TRBJ1-6; no reliable D call. Germline values: CDR1 MNHEY, CDR2 SVGAGI. V lost 8 bases and J 5 bases, leaving 16 bases between the germline ends. The CDR3 consists of 15 residues. The chain's CDR3 is CASSQQGWNNSPLHF. Here the CDR3 DNA reads TGTGCCAGCTCCCAACAAGGGTGGAATAATTCACCCCTCCACTTT.

The chain joins TRBV2 to TRBJ1-5, with unresolved D. The V end was cut by 5 bases, the J end by 5 bases, with 10 bases between. CDR1 and CDR2 (germline): SNHLY, FYNNEI. This CDR3 contains 13 residues. Here the CDR3 reads CASSRRLDQPQHF. CDR3 nucleotide sequence: TGTGCCAGCAGTCGGAGACTTGATCAGCCCCAGCATTTT.

To note about this clone: The junction departs from germline at one end; a sequencing error may be responsible. This sequence joins TRBV30 and TRBJ2-3; 10 bases are a match to TRBD2. The CDR3 has 12 residues. Germline assignment: CDR1 GTSNPN and CDR2 SVGIG (reference sequence). The CDR3, as DNA: TGTGCCTGGAGTCCTCACGGGGGACTAGCGAGATTT. Translating it yields CAWSPHGGLARF.

The table lists this clone with a few counts. This CDR3 is CASSLAGGPANEKLFF. DNA of the CDR3: TGTGCCAGCAGCTTGGCCGGGGGGCCGGCTAATGAAAAACTGTTTTTT. This rearrangement joins TRBV5-6 to TRBJ1-4; maybe TRBD1 (6 bases). V was pared by 0 bases and J by 3 bases, with 12 bases between. The CDR3 contains 16 residues. Germline values: CDR1 SGHDT, CDR2 YYEEEE.

The chain has TRBV15 and TRBJ2-7, with 9 bases that match TRBD2. The CDR3 has 16 residues. V shed 0 bases, J shed 3 bases, and the junction held 6 bases outside the gene matches. Germline V gene sequence: CDR1 LNHNV, CDR2 YYDKDF (reference sequence). In nucleotides, the CDR3 is TGTGCCACCAGCAGAGACCTACTAGCGGGTTACTACGAGCAGTACTTC. It is translated as CATSRDLLAGYYEQYF.